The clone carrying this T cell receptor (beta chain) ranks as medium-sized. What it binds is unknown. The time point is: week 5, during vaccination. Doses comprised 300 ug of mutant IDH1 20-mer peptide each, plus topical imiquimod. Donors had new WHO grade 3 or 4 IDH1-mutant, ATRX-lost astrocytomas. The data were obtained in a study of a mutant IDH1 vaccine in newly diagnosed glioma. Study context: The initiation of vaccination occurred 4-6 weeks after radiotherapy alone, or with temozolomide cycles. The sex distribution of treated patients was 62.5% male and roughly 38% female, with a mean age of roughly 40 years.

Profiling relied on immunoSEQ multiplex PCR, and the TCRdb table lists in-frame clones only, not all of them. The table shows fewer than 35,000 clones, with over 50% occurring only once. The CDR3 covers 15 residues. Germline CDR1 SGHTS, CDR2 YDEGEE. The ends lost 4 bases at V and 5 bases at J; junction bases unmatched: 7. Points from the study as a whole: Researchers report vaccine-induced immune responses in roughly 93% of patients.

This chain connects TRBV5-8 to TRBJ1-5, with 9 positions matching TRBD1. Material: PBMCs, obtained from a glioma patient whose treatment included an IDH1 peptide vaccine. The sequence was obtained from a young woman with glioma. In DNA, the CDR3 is TGTGCCAGCAGCACCCGGGACAGGGCCTATCAGCCCCAGCATTTT. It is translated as CASSTRDRAYQPQHF.